This TCR beta chain appears in the sequencing data of a study of cytotoxic CD8 clonotypes in ibrutinib-treated CLL. The wider study: Partial response was seen in some 24 patients and complete response in 2; after median 68 months, roughly 14 stayed remitted, approximately twelve progressed. Study-wide results and caveats: Progressing patients had sampling times that differed from those of sustained-remission patients. Public clonotypes, an uncommon group, contracted or remained stable on treatment. Clonality increased at ibrutinib response, then returned toward baseline at progression.

Trimming removed 3 bases from V and 2 bases from J; junction bases left unmatched: 0. The germline V gene encodes CDR1 SGDLS and CDR2 YYNGEE. The CDR3 is 14 residues long. Sequencing used immunoSEQ multiplex PCR; TCRdb keeps in-frame clones, though not all of them. Found here are 57,000 or so clones, roughly 58% of them singletons; the top ten hold about 24%. A remark on this clone: Its antigen is not identified.

The rearrangement links TRBV9 to TRBJ2-7; TRBD2 matches at 12 bases. This receptor was obtained from a human donor with chronic lymphocytic leukemia. The sequencing here drew on PBMCs, taken at disease progression, from a patient treated with ibrutinib. The CDR3 DNA follows: TGTGCCAGCAGCGGGACTAGCGGGACCTACGAGCAGTACTTC. Protein product: CASSGTSGTYEQYF.